A selection of T cell receptor beta chains follows, all from one sample in a study of shared clonotypes between healthy human individuals. Here immunoSEQ multiplex PCR was the method, and the copy in TCRdb shows in-frame clones only, minus some. The sample yields around 2.1 million clones, approximately 94% seen once. The material sequenced was naive CD4+ T cells sorted from blood. The receptors shown here come from a man between 18 and 35 years old in good health. Each CDR3 is given with its conserved first and last residue. The D gene is left open where the match is weak. Not every row has a clone size; where given, it reads once, few, many or a size class.

v_gene	d_gene	abundance	j_gene	CDR3aa	CDR3nt
TRBV30	NA	NA	TRBJ1-1	CAWSDRNTEAFF	TGTGCCTGGAGTGATAGGAACACTGAAGCTTTCTTT
TRBV10-3	TRBD1	NA	TRBJ1-1	CAISKLPGQGTEAFF	TGTGCCATCAGCAAACTCCCGGGACAGGGCACTGAAGCTTTCTTT
TRBV7-2	NA	NA	TRBJ2-7	CASSLGDHSSYEQYF	TGTGCCAGCAGCTTAGGGGACCACAGCTCCTACGAGCAGTACTTC
TRBV30	NA	NA	TRBJ1-6	CAWSPHRDVPFAISPLHF	TGTGCCTGGAGTCCCCACAGGGATGTGCCATTTGCCATTTCACCCCTCCACTTT
TRBV2	TRBD1	NA	TRBJ2-7	CASSADRGLREQYF	TGTGCCAGCAGCGCCGACAGGGGGCTGAGGGAGCAGTACTTC
TRBV9	NA	once	TRBJ2-1	CASSVAGSGYQPNEQFF	TGTGCCAGCAGCGTAGCGGGGAGTGGGTACCAACCCAATGAGCAGTTCTTC
TRBV5-8	TRBD1	NA	TRBJ1-1	CASSLQGGTEAFF	TGTGCCAGCAGCCTTCAGGGGGGGACTGAAGCTTTCTTT
TRBV6-1	NA	once	TRBJ1-3	CASVPGAGNTIYF	TGTGCCAGCGTCCCGGGGGCTGGAAACACCATATATTTT
TRBV6-1	NA	once	TRBJ1-5	CASRGRVNNQPQHF	TGTGCCAGCAGAGGAAGGGTGAACAATCAGCCCCAGCATTTT
TRBV10-2	NA	NA	TRBJ2-5	CASSEWGPSRRETQYF	TGCGCCAGCAGTGAGTGGGGACCCTCGCGACGGGAGACCCAGTACTTC
TRBV27	TRBD1	NA	TRBJ1-2	CASSSGTGGAGGYTF	TGTGCCAGCAGTTCGGGGACAGGGGGCGCTGGTGGCTACACCTTC
TRBV7-2	NA	NA	TRBJ2-2	CASSLGGPSNTGELFF	TGTGCCAGCAGCTTAGGCGGACCCTCGAACACCGGGGAGCTGTTTTTT
TRBV6-6	TRBD1	NA	TRBJ1-2	CASSYGGTVGYGYTF	TGTGCCAGCAGTTACGGGGGGACAGTGGGCTATGGCTACACCTTC